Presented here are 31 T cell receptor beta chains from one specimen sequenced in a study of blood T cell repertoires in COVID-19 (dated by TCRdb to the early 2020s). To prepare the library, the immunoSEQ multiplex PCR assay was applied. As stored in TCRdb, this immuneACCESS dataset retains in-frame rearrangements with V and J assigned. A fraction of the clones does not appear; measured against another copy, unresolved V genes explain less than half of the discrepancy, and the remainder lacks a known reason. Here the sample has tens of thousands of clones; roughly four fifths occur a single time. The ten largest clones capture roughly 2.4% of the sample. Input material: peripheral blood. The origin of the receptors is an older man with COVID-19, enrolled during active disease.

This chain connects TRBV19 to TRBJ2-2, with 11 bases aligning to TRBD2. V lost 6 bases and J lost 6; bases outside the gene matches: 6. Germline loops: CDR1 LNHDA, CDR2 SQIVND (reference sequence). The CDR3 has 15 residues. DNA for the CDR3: TGTGCCAGTAGATGGGTAGCGGGAGGGGCCGGGGAGCTGTTTTTT. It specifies CASRWVAGGAGELFF.

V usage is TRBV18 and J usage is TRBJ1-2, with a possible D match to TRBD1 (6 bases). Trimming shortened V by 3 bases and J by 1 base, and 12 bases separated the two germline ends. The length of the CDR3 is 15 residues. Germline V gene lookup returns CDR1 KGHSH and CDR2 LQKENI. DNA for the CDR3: TGTGCCAGCTCACCTCGGACAGCGAGTAACTATGGCTACACCTTC. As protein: CASSPRTASNYGYTF.

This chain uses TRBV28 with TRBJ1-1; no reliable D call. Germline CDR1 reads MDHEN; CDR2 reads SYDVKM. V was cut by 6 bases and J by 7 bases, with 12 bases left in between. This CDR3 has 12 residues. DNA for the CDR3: TGTGCCAGCAGCCGTGGTAAACTTGAAGCTTTCTTT. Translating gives CASSRGKLEAFF.

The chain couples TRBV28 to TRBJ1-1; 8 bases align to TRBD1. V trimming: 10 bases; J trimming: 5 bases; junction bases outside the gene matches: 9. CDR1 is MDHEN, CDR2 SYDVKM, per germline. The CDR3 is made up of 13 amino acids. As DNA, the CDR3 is TGTGCCATCCAGGGGGCTCAGGGGACTGAAGCTTTCTTT. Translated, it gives CAIQGAQGTEAFF.

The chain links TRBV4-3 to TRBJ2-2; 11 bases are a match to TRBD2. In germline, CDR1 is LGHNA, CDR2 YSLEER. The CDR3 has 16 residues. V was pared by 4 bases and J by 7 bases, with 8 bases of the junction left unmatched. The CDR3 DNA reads TGCGCCAGCAGCCTCAATGGGCTAGCGGGAGGCGGGGAGCTGTTTTTT. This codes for CASSLNGLAGGGELFF.

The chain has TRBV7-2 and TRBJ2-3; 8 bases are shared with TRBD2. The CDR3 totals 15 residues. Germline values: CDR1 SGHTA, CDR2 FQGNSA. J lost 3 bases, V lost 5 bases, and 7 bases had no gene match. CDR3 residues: CASSTGGLATDTQYF. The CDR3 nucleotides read TGTGCCAGCAGCACCGGCGGACTAGCAACAGATACGCAGTATTTT.

CDR3 protein: CASSSDSVSGNTIYF. The CDR3 DNA is TGTGCCAGCAGCTCGGACAGCGTCTCTGGAAACACCATATATTTT. This chain links TRBV2 with TRBJ1-3, with D possibly TRBD1 on 6 matching bases. Looked up from germline, CDR1 is SNHLY and CDR2 is FYNNEI. This CDR3 is 15 amino acids long. V was trimmed by 6 bases and J by 0 bases, leaving 12 bases between them.

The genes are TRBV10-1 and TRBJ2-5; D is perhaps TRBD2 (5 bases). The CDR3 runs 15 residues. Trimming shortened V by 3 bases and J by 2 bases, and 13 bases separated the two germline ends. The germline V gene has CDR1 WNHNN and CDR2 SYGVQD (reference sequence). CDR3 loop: CASSDLPGIQETQYF. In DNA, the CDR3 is TGCGCCAGCAGTGACCTACCCGGGATACAAGAGACCCAGTACTTC.

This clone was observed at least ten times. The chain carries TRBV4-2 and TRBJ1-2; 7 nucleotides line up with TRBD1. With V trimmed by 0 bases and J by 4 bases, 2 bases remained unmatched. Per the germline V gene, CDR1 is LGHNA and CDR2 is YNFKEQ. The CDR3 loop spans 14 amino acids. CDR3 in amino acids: CASSQDRGSYGYTF. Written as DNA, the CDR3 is TGTGCCAGCAGCCAAGACAGGGGGAGCTATGGCTACACCTTC.

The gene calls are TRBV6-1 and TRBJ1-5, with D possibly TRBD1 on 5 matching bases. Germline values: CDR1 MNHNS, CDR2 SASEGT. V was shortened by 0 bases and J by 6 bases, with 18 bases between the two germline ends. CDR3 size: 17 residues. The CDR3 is CASSEAWQGGFIQPQHF. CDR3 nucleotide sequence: TGTGCCAGCAGTGAAGCGTGGCAGGGAGGGTTCATTCAGCCCCAGCATTTT.

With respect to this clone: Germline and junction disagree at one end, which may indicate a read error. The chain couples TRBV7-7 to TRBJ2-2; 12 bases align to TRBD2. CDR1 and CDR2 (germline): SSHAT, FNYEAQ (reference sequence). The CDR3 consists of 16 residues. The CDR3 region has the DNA TGTGCTAGCAGTTCGACTAGCGGGAGCCGCACCGGGGAGCTGTTTTTT. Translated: CASSSTSGSRTGELFF.

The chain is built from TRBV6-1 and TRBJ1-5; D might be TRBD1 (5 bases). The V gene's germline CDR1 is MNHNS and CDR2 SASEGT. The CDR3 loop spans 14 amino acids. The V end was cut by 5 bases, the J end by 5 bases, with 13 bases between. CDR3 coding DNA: TGTGCCAGCAGTCCCTCAGACAGTTATCAGCCCCAGCATTTT. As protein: CASSPSDSYQPQHF.

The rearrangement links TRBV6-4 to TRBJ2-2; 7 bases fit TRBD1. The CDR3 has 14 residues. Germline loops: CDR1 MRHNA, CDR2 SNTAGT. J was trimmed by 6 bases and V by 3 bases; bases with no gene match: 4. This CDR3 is CASSEVDRAGELFF. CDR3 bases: TGTGCCAGCAGTGAAGTCGACAGGGCCGGGGAGCTGTTTTTT.

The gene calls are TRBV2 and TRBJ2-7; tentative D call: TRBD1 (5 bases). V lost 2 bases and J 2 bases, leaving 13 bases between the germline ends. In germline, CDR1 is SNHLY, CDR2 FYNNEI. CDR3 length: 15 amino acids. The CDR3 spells CASSEIDTGPYEQYF. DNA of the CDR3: TGTGCCAGCAGTGAAATTGATACAGGCCCCTACGAGCAGTACTTC.

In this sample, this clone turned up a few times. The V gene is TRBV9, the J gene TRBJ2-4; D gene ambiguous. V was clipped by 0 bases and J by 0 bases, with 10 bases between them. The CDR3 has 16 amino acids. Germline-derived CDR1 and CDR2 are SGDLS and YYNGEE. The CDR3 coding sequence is TGTGCCAGCAGCGTAGATCCAGTCGTAGCCAAAAACATTCAGTACTTC. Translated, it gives CASSVDPVVAKNIQYF. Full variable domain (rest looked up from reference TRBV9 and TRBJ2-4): DSGVTQTPKHLITATGQRVTLRCSPRSGDLSVYWYQQSLDQGLQFLIQYYNGEERAKGNILERFSAQQFPDLHSELNLSSLELGDSALYFCASSVDPVVAKNIQYFGAGTRLSVL.

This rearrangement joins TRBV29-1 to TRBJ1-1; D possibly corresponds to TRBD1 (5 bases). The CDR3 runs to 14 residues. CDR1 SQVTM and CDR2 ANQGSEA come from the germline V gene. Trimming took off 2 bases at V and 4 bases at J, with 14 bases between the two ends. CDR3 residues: CSVELSGGGTEAFF. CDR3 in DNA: TGCAGCGTTGAATTAAGCGGGGGGGGCACTGAAGCTTTCTTT.

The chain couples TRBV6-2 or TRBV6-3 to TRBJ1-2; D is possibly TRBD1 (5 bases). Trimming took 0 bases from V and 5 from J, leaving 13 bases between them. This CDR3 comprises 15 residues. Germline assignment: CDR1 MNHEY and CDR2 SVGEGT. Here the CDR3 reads CASSYSSRQLYGYTF. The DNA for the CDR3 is TGTGCCAGCAGTTACTCCTCTCGACAGCTTTATGGCTACACCTTC.

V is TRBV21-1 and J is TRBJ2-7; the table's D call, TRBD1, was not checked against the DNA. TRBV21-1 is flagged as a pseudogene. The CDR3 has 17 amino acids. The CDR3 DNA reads TGTGCCAGCAGCAAAAAGGCCGGGACAAATTCCTCCTACGAGCAGTACTTC. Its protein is CASSKKAGTNSSYEQYF.

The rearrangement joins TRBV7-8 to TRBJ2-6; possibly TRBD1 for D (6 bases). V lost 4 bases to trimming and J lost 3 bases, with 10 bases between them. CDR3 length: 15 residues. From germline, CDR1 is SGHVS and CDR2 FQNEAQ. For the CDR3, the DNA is TGTGCCAGCAGCTGGGACAATTTTGGGGCCAACGTCCTGACTTTC. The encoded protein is CASSWDNFGANVLTF.

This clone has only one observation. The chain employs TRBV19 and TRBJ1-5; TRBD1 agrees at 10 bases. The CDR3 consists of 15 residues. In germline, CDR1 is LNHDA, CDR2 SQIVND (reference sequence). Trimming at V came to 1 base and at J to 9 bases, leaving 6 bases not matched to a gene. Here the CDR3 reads CASSIGGQGYWPQHF. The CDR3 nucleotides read TGTGCCAGTAGTATAGGGGGACAGGGGTATTGGCCCCAGCATTTT.

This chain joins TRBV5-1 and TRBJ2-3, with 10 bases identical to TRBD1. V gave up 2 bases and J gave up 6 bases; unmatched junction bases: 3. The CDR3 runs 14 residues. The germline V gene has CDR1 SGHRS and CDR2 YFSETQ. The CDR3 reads CASSLGTGADTQYF. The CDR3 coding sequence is TGCGCCAGCAGCTTAGGGACAGGGGCCGATACGCAGTATTTT.

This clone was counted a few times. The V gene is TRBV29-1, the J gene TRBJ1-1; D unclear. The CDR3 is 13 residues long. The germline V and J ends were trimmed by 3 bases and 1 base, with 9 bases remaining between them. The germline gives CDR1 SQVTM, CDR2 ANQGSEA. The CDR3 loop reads CSVERSENTEAFF. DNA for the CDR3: TGCAGCGTTGAGAGGAGTGAGAACACTGAAGCTTTCTTT.

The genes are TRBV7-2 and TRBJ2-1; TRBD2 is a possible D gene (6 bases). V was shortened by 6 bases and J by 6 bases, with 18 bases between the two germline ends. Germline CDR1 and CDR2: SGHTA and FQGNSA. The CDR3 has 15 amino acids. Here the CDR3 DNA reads TGTGCCAGCAGGACGGGGAGGTTCCTTGCCAATGAGCAGTTCTTC. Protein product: CASRTGRFLANEQFF.

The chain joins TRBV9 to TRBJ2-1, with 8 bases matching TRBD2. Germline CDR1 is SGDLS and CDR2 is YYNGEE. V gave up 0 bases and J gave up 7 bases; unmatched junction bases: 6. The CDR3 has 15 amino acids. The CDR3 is CASSVEREGGNEQFF. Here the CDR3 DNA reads TGTGCCAGCAGCGTAGAACGGGAGGGCGGAAATGAGCAGTTCTTC.

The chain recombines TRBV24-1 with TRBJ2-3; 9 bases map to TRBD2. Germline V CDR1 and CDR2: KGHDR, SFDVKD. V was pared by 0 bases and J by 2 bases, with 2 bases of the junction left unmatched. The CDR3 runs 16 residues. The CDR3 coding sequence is TGTGCCACCAGTGATTTGCCTAGCGGGACCACAGATACGCAGTATTTT. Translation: CATSDLPSGTTDTQYF.

Written as DNA, the CDR3 is TGTGCCAGTAGTGAGGGGACAGGGAACAACTATGGCTACACCTTC. It encodes CASSEGTGNNYGYTF. The chain employs TRBV19 and TRBJ1-2, with 9 bases aligning to TRBD1. This CDR3 is 15 amino acids long. CDR1 and CDR2 (germline): LNHDA, SQIVND (reference sequence). Trimming took 5 bases from V and 2 from J; bases not matched to a gene: 6.

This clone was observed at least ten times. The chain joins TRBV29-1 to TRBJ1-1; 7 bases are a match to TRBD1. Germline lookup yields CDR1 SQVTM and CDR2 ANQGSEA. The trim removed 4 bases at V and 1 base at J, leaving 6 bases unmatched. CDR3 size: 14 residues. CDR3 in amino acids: CSVGGPGGNTEAFF. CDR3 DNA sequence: TGCAGCGTTGGGGGGCCAGGGGGGAACACTGAAGCTTTCTTT. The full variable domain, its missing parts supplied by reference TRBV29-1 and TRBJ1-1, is SAVISQKPSRDICQRGTSLTIQCQVDSQVTMMFWYRQQPGQSLTLIATANQGSEATYESGFVIDKFPISRPNLTFSTLTVSNMSPEDSSIYLCSVGGPGGNTEAFFGQGTRLTVV.

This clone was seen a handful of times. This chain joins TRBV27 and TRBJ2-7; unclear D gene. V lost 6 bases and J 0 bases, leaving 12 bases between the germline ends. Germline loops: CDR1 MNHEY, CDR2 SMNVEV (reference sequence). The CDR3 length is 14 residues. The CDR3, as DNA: TGTGCCAGCAGCCCATGGGCCAACTCCTACGAGCAGTACTTC. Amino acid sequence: CASSPWANSYEQYF.

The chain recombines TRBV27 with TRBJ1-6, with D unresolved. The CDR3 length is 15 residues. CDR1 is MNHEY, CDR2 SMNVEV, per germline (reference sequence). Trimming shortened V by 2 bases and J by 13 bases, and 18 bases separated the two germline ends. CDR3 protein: CASSLGRVREFPLHF. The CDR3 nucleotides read TGTGCCAGCAGTTTAGGGAGGGTACGAGAGTTTCCCCTCCACTTT.

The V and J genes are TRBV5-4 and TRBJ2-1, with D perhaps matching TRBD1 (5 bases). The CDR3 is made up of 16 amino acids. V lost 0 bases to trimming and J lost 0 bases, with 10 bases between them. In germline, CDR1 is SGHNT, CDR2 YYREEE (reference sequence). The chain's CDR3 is CASSLAGPSSYNEQFF. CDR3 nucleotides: TGTGCCAGCAGCTTGGCAGGGCCTAGCTCCTACAATGAGCAGTTCTTC.

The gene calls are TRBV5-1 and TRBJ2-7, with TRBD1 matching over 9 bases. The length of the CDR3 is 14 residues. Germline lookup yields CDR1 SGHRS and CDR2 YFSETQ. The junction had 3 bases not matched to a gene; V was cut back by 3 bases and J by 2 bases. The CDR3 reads CASSYRQGAYEQYF. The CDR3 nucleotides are TGCGCCAGCAGCTACCGACAGGGGGCCTACGAGCAGTACTTC.